This T cell receptor (beta chain) appears in the sequencing data of a study of blood T cell repertoires in COVID-19 (dated by TCRdb to 2018 to 2020). With regard to the full study: Collaborator samples came from the United States, Italy and Spain and covered acute and convalescent phases of COVID-19. Subjects who had been exposed to COVID-19, were actively infected with it, or had recovered from it provided the deeply sampled blood TCRbeta repertoires that made up the dataset. The samples were drawn from two sources: the first 160 participants of the ongoing ImmuneRACE study, and 1,000 to 1,500 subjects contributed by 6 global collaborators. The sample metadata nearly always contained a de-identified subject ID, COVID-19 status, age in years and sex. Where HLA class I and class II types were available, the types were taken from metadata supplied by the sample provider, not from assay-based typing. The prospective study material was composed of cDNA or gDNA derived from T cells, B-cell-depleted T cells, or PBMCs. A freely available public database, intended as a resource for researchers studying the immune response to SARS-CoV-2, is where the repertoires were released. Summary of the overall study and its limitations: Clinical and demographic metadata were provided uncurated, with the amount varying by source and participant.

V is clipped by 7 bases and J by 3 bases, and the sequence between their germline boundaries is 12 bases long. From its cysteine to its phenylalanine, the CDR3 spans 14 amino acids. Only the CDR3 DNA stays, 42 bases, in frame from base 1. The germline V gene specifies ENHRY as CDR1 and SYGVKD as CDR2. Concerning this clone: Its antigen is still unknown. No clone much larger than this one lies a single base away; base qualities are absent.

The immunoSEQ Assay, a bias-controlled multiplex PCR, was used to amplify TCRbeta CDR3 regions from genomic DNA. The original pipeline was this. Within the assay, amplification of reference gene primers was used to estimate how many nucleated cells each sample contained. Sequence reads were collapsed and filtered to measure the absolute abundance of every unique TCRbeta CDR3 rearrangement. Productive Simpson clonality was computed per sample as the square root of Simpson's diversity index over productive rearrangements. TCRdb provides this immuneACCESS table in a form limited to in-frame rearrangements. Some clones are lacking; in checked studies, under half of them reflect an unresolved V gene, and why the rest are absent is not known. That table is the source of V, J and clone size, and D and trimming were worked out from the DNA. Here the sample has 190,000 or so clones; 90% occur a single time. About 0.66% of the sample is taken by the ten largest.

The collaborating institutions used their own protocols to collect whole blood in K2EDTA tubes. For TCRbeta analysis, collaborators shipped samples in one of three forms: frozen whole blood, isolated PBMCs, or DNA extracted from either of those sample types. The TCR originated in a man over 45 with acute or convalescent COVID-19. Sequenced: peripheral blood. The rearranged chain carries TRBV10-3 and TRBJ2-2; TRBD1 is a possible D gene, resting on 5 matching bases. Here is the DNA: TGTGCCATCAAGGCCCAAGGGGACACCGGGGAGCTGTTTTTT. Its translation reads: CAIKAQGDTGELFF.